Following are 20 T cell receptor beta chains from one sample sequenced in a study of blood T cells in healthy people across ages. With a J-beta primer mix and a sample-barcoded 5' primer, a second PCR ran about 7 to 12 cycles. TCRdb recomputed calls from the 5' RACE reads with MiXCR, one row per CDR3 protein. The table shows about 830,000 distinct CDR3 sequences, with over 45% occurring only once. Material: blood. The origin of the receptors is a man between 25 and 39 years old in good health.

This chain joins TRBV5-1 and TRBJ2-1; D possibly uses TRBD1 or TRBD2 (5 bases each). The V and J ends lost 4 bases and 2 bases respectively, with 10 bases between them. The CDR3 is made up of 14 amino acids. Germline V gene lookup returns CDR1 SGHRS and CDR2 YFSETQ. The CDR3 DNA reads TGCGCCAGCAGCGTCGGGACGACCTACAATGAGCAGTTCTTC. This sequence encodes CASSVGTTYNEQFF.

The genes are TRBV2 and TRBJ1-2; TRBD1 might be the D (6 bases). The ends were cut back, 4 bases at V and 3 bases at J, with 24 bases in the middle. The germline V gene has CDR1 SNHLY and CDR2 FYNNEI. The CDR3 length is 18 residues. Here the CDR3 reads CASSATGTPAGGYYGYTF. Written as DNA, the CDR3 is TGTGCCAGCAGTGCCACCGGGACACCGGCCGGGGGGTACTATGGCTACACCTTC.

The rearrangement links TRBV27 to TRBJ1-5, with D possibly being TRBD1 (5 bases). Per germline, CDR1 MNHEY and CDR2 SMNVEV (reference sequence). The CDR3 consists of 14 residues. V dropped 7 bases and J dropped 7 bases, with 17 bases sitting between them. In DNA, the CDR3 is TGTGCCAGCACAGCGGTCGGGGGAGGACAGCCCCAGCATTTT. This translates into CASTAVGGGQPQHF.

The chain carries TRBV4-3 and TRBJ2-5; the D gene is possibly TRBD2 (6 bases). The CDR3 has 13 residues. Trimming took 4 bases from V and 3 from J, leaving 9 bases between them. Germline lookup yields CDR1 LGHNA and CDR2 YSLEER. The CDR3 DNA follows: TGCGCCAGCAGCCGCGGGGAAAAAGAGACCCAGTACTTC. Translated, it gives CASSRGEKETQYF.

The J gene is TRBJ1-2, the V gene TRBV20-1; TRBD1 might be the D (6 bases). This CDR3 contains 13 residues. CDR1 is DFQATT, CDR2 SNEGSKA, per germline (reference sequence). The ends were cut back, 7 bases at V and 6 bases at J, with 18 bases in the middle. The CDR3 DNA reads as TGCAGTGTTCAGGGGTACGTTTCCGATGGCTACACCTTC. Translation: CSVQGYVSDGYTF.

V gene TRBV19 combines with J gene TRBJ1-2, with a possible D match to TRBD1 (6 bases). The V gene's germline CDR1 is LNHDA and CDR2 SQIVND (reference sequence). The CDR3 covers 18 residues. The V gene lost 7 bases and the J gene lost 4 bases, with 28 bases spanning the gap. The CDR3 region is CASTLQIRDTALSYGYTF. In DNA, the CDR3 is TGTGCCAGTACCCTCCAGATCCGGGACACCGCACTCTCCTATGGCTACACCTTC.

The DNA of the CDR3 is TGTGCCAGCAGTCCCAAGCGGGGTGATTACAATGAGCAGTTCTTC. It encodes CASSPKRGDYNEQFF. The rearrangement links TRBV7-7 to TRBJ2-1, with 7 bases aligning to TRBD2. Germline assignment: CDR1 SSHAT and CDR2 FNYEAQ (reference sequence). Trimming at V came to 6 bases and at J to 4 bases, leaving 9 bases not matched to a gene. This CDR3 has 15 amino acids.

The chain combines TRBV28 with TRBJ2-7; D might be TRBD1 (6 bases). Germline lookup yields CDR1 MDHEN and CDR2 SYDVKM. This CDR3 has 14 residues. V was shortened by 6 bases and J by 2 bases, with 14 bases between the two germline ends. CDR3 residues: CASRSTGQTYEQYF. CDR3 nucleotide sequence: TGTGCCAGCAGGTCAACCGGACAGACCTACGAGCAGTACTTC.

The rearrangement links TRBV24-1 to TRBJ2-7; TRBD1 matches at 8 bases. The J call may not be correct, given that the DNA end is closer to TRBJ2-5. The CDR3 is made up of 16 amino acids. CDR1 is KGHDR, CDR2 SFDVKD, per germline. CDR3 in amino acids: CATSDGGTGPQETQYF. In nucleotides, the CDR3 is TGTGCCACCAGTGATGGAGGGACAGGTCCCCAAGAGACCCAGTACTTC.

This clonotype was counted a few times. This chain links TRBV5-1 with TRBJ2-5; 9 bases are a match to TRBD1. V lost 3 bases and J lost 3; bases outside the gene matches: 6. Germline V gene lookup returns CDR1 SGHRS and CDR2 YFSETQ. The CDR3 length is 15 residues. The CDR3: CASSSRGTGKETQYF. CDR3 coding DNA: TGCGCCAGCAGCTCGCGGGGGACAGGGAAAGAGACCCAGTACTTC.

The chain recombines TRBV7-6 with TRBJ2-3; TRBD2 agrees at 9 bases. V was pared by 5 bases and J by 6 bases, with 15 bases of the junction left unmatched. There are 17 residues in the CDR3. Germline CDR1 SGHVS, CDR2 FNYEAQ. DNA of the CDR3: TGTGCCAGCAGCGGAATGCTAGCGGGGAGGGGTATTGATACGCAGTATTTT. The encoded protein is CASSGMLAGRGIDTQYF.

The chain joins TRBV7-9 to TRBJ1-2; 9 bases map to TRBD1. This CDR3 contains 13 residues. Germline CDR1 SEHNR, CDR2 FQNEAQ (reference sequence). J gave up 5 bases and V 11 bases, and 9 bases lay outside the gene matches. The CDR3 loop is CALQGGTGYGYTF. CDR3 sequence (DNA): TGTGCCCTGCAGGGGGGGACAGGGTATGGCTACACCTTC.

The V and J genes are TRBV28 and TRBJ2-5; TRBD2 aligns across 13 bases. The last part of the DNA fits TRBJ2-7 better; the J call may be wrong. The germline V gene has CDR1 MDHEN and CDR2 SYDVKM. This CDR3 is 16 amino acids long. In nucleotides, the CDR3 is TGTGCCAGCAGTTTGCTGGGACTAGCGGGGTCGTACGAGCAGTACTTC. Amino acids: CASSLLGLAGSYEQYF.

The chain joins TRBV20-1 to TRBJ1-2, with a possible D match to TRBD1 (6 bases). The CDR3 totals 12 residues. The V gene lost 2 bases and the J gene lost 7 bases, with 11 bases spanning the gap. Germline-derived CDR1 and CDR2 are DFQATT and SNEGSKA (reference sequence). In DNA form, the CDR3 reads TGCAGTGCTAGATCCGGGGGCGGTGGCTACACCTTC. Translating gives CSARSGGGGYTF.

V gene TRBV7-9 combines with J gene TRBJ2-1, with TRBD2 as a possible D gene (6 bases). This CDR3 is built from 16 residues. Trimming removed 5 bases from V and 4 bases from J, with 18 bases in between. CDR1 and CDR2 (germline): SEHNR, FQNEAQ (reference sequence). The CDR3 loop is CASSPLSGAIYNEQFF. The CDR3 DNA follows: TGTGCCAGCAGCCCACTCTCGGGAGCGATATACAATGAGCAGTTCTTC. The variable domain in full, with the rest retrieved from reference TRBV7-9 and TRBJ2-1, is DTGVSQNPRHKITKRGQNVTFRCDPISEHNRLYWYRQTLGQGPEFLTYFQNEAQLEKSRLLSDRFSAERPKGSFSTLEIQRTEQGDSAMYLCASSPLSGAIYNEQFFGPGTRLTVL.

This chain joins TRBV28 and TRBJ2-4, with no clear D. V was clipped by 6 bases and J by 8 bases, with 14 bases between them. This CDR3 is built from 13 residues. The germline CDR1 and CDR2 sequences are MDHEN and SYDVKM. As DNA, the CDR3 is TGTGCCAGCAGCCCCCCCGGTAGGGACATTCAGTACTTC. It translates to CASSPPGRDIQYF.

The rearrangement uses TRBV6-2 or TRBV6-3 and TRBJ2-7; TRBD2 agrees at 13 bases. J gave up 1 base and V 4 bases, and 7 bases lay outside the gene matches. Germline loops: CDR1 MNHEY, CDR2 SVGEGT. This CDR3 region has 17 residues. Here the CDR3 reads CASSWTSGGATSYEQYF. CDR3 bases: TGTGCCAGCAGTTGGACTAGCGGGGGCGCAACATCCTACGAGCAGTACTTC.

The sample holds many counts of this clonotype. The CDR3 nucleotides read TGCAGTGCTAGAGATCGGACACTCGAGCAGTACTTC. It is translated as CSARDRTLEQYF. The V and J genes are TRBV20-1 and TRBJ2-7; tentatively, D is TRBD1 (5 bases). The CDR3 consists of 12 residues. Trimming stripped 0 bases from V and 6 bases from J, with 9 bases between. Germline lookup yields CDR1 DFQATT and CDR2 SNEGSKA (reference sequence).

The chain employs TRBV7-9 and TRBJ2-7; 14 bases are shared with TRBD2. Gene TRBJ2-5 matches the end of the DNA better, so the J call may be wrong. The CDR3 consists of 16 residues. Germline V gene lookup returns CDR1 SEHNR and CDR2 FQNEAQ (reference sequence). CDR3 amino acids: CASNQGLAGVEETQYF. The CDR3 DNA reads TGTGCCAGCAACCAGGGACTAGCGGGAGTCGAAGAGACCCAGTACTTC.

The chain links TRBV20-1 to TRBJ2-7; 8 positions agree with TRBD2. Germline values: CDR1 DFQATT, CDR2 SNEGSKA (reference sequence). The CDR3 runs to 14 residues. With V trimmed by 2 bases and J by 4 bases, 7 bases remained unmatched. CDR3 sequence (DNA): TGCAGTGCTAGAAGAGCGGGAGTGGTATACGAGCAGTACTTC. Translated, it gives CSARRAGVVYEQYF.